Described below is a single T cell receptor beta chain sequence and its context. As yet, its antigen is unknown. CD45RO/CCR7/CD25/CD127/CD95/CD27 sorting isolated CD4+ naive, central memory, regulatory and stem cell-like memory cells. Purity of each sorted population was above 95%. V shed 6 bases, J shed 5 bases, and the junction held 6 bases outside the gene matches. From germline, CDR1 is SNHLY and CDR2 FYNNEI. The CDR3 spans 13 residues. Expressed TCRB transcripts got sequenced, as all isolated RNA was reverse transcribed. Each sample of naive, central memory or regulatory T cells had, on average, about 3.57 million reads. Only in-frame clones appear in the TCRdb table, and some are missing; sequencing was by immunoSEQ multiplex PCR. The sample lists about 340,000 clones; approximately 9.7% were seen once. This sample was taken from a study of beta chain features in type 1 diabetes. Study findings and constraints: For type 1 diabetes patients, VDJ junctions showed fewer insertions and more deletions. Type 1 diabetes patients showed a moderate but significant shortening of TCRB CDR3s in all four CD4+ subsets.

The sequenced sample was central memory CD4+ T cells from blood. The TCR originated in a man aged 25 to 40 with type 1 diabetes. The genes are TRBV2 and TRBJ2-5; 7 bases agree with TRBD2. CDR3 coding DNA: TGTGCCAGCAGGTGGACTAGTGCGGAGACCCAGTACTTC. It specifies CASRWTSAETQYF.